This TCR beta chain stems from a study of blood T cell repertoires in COVID-19. Study-wide background: PBMCs, B-cell-depleted T cells, or T cells provided the cDNA or gDNA that made up the material.

This clone appeared a single time. Germline V CDR1 and CDR2: MNHNY, SVGAGI (reference sequence). This CDR3 contains 14 residues. V was trimmed by 6 bases and J by 3 bases, leaving 12 bases between them. Only in-frame clones appear in the TCRdb table, and some are missing; sequencing was by immunoSEQ multiplex PCR. The sample lists 99,000 or so clones; around 81% were seen once. The sample comprised peripheral blood. The TCR was taken from a man older than 75 with acute or convalescent COVID-19. This rearrangement joins TRBV6-6 to TRBJ1-5; D call uncertain. The CDR3 loop is CASSLGLLNQPQHF. The CDR3 nucleotides are TGTGCCAGCAGCCTCGGACTGCTCAATCAGCCCCAGCATTTT.